This entry lists 31 T cell receptor beta chains sequenced from one sample in a study of blood T cell repertoires in COVID-19. Libraries were prepared by immunoSEQ multiplex PCR; TCRdb keeps only in-frame clonotypes and omits some of them. This table holds about 360,000 clones, 80% to 90% found once. Sequenced sample: PBMCs or T cells enriched from blood (not recorded which). All receptors derive from a man in his forties or fifties in a cohort exposed to, infected with or recovered from COVID-19 (not recorded which).

The J gene is TRBJ1-3, the V gene TRBV19, with 11 bases aligning to TRBD1. The V gene's germline CDR1 is LNHDA and CDR2 SQIVND (reference sequence). The CDR3 consists of 19 residues. J gave up 0 bases and V 7 bases, and 14 bases lay outside the gene matches. CDR3 sequence: CASKLSGQGAPGSGNTIYF. The DNA of the CDR3 is TGTGCCAGTAAATTGTCAGGACAGGGGGCGCCGGGCTCTGGAAACACCATATATTTT. Combining the CDR3 with reference TRBV19 and TRBJ1-3 gives the whole variable domain DGGITQSPKYLFRKEGQNVTLSCEQNLNHDAMYWYRQDPGQGLRLIYYSQIVNDFQKGDIAEGYSVSREKKESFPLTVTSAQKNPTAFYLCASKLSGQGAPGSGNTIYFGEGSWLTVV.

This clone was found once. This chain connects TRBV7-9 to TRBJ2-7; 14 bases are a match to TRBD2. The CDR3 consists of 16 residues. From germline, CDR1 is SEHNR and CDR2 FQNEAQ (reference sequence). The trim removed 4 bases at V and 10 bases at J, leaving 12 bases unmatched. CDR3 loop: CASSYTGTSGSIKQYF. In nucleotides, the CDR3 is TGTGCCAGCAGCTACACCGGGACTAGCGGGAGTATCAAACAGTACTTC.

This clone was detected once. The chain couples TRBV28 to TRBJ1-1, with a possible D match to TRBD1 (6 bases). V was trimmed by 2 bases and J by 6 bases, leaving 19 bases between them. The CDR3 sequence is 16 residues long. Germline-derived CDR1 and CDR2 are MDHEN and SYDVKM. CDR3 loop: CASSLVGIGGAAEAFF. DNA of the CDR3: TGTGCCAGCAGTTTAGTCGGTATAGGGGGGGCGGCTGAAGCTTTCTTT.

The chain carries TRBV7-2 and TRBJ2-7, with D perhaps TRBD1 (6 bases). The CDR3 runs 14 residues. The germline V gene encodes CDR1 SGHTA and CDR2 FQGNSA. Trimming left V 1 base short and J 2 bases short, with 9 bases between. DNA of the CDR3: TGTGCCAGCAGCTTAGGGACAGTAACCTACGAGCAGTACTTC. Translated: CASSLGTVTYEQYF.

This chain links TRBV27 with TRBJ2-7; 7 nucleotides align to TRBD1. V shed 5 bases and J 3 bases; nucleotides not matched to a gene: 7. The CDR3 consists of 14 residues. CDR1 is MNHEY, CDR2 SMNVEV, per germline (reference sequence). The CDR3 is CASSRDSFLYEQYF. Written as DNA, the CDR3 is TGTGCCAGCAGTCGGGACAGTTTTCTCTACGAGCAGTACTTC.

The V gene is TRBV27, the J gene TRBJ1-4; TRBD1 might be the D (6 bases). Trimming pared 4 bases from V and 10 bases from J, leaving 19 bases between. Germline V CDR1 and CDR2: MNHEY, SMNVEV (reference sequence). The CDR3 contains 15 residues. CDR3 sequence reads: CASSSNQGTLVKLFF. Written as DNA, the CDR3 is TGTGCCAGCAGTTCAAACCAGGGGACCCTGGTAAAACTGTTTTTT. Supplemented by reference TRBV27 and TRBJ1-4, the full variable domain reads EAQVTQNPRYLITVTGKKLTVTCSQNMNHEYMSWYRQDPGLGLRQIYYSMNVEVTDKGDVPEGYKVSRKEKRNFPLILESPSPNQTSLYFCASSSNQGTLVKLFFGSGTQLSVL.

The chain carries TRBV18 and TRBJ1-2; possibly TRBD1 for D (6 bases). The germline V gene has CDR1 KGHSH and CDR2 LQKENI. Trimming cost V 2 bases and J 0 bases, with 10 bases left between them. The CDR3 length is 15 residues. CDR3 in DNA: TGTGCCAGCTCACCAGGGGGCGATGCTAACTATGGCTACACCTTC. Translating gives CASSPGGDANYGYTF. Combining the CDR3 with reference TRBV18 and TRBJ1-2 gives the whole variable domain NAGVMQNPRHLVRRRGQEARLRCSPMKGHSHVYWYRQLPEEGLKFMVYLQKENIIDESGMPKERFSAEFPKEGPSILRIQQVVRGDSAAYFCASSPGGDANYGYTFGSGTRLTVV.

The chain has TRBV28 and TRBJ1-2; 9 bases match TRBD1. The CDR3 spans 13 residues. The germline V gene encodes CDR1 MDHEN and CDR2 SYDVKM. Trimming at V came to 10 bases and at J to 5 bases, leaving 8 bases not matched to a gene. CDR3: CAISSGTGYGYTF. The CDR3, as DNA: TGTGCCATCTCTTCCGGGACAGGGTATGGCTACACCTTC.

J is TRBJ2-1 and V is TRBV27; maybe TRBD2 (7 bases). From germline, CDR1 is MNHEY and CDR2 SMNVEV (reference sequence). Trimming pared 3 bases from V and 0 bases from J, leaving 12 bases between. The CDR3 has 16 amino acids. CDR3 coding DNA: TGTGCCAGCAGTTTTGGGGGAGGGGGCTCCTACAATGAGCAGTTCTTC. The encoded protein is CASSFGGGGSYNEQFF.

V gene TRBV6-6 combines with J gene TRBJ1-2; 8 nucleotides agree with TRBD1. Trimming at V came to 9 bases and at J to 4 bases, leaving 4 bases not matched to a gene. Germline V gene lookup returns CDR1 MNHNY and CDR2 SVGAGI (reference sequence). The CDR3 is made up of 12 amino acids. CDR3 coding DNA: TGTGCCAGTCGGACAGGGCGCTATGGCTACACCTTC. Its translation: CASRTGRYGYTF.

The V gene is TRBV9, the J gene TRBJ2-3, with D tentatively TRBD2 (7 bases). Germline V gene lookup returns CDR1 SGDLS and CDR2 YYNGEE. The CDR3 spans 15 residues. Trimming took off 3 bases at V and 4 bases at J, with 15 bases between the two ends. This CDR3 reads CASSEGGGPSDTQYF. The CDR3 DNA reads TGTGCCAGCAGCGAAGGGGGAGGGCCGTCAGATACGCAGTATTTT.

This sequence joins TRBV5-1 and TRBJ2-3; TRBD2 matches 8 bases. The germline V gene encodes CDR1 SGHRS and CDR2 YFSETQ. The CDR3 has 17 amino acids. V was pared by 4 bases and J by 0 bases, with 10 bases of the junction left unmatched. The CDR3 here is CASSPIIAGSSTDTQYF. The CDR3 coding sequence is TGCGCCAGCAGCCCTATTATAGCGGGATCAAGCACAGATACGCAGTATTTT.

Here the CDR3 DNA reads TGCGCCAGCAGCTTGGGGACTCGCTCCTACAATGAGCAGTTCTTC. The encoded protein is CASSLGTRSYNEQFF. This rearrangement joins TRBV5-1 to TRBJ2-1; TRBD2 is a possible D gene (5 bases). The CDR3 covers 15 residues. The germline CDR1 and CDR2 sequences are SGHRS and YFSETQ. V dropped 0 bases and J dropped 0 bases, with 7 bases sitting between them.

The chain combines TRBV27 with TRBJ2-7, with 10 positions matching TRBD2. The V segment lost 2 bases and the J segment 3 bases; nucleotides outside the gene matches: 4. The CDR3 totals 15 residues. CDR1 MNHEY and CDR2 SMNVEV come from the germline V gene (reference sequence). Written as DNA, the CDR3 is TGTGCCAGCAGTTTAACCGCTAGCGGGAGCTACGAGCAGTACTTC. It codes for CASSLTASGSYEQYF.

The rearrangement links TRBV27 to TRBJ1-1, with 7 bases matching TRBD1. CDR1 and CDR2 from the germline V gene are MNHEY and SMNVEV (reference sequence). This CDR3 is 13 amino acids long. V shed 5 bases, J shed 6 bases, and the junction held 6 bases outside the gene matches. The CDR3 protein is CASSGDREAEAFF. The DNA of the CDR3 is TGTGCCAGCAGTGGAGACAGGGAGGCTGAAGCTTTCTTT.

Concerning this clone itself: This CDR3 is also generated by other DNA sequences in the sample. The chain has TRBV28 and TRBJ1-4, with TRBD1 matching over 10 bases. Trimming removed 4 bases from V and 6 bases from J; junction bases left unmatched: 5. Germline CDR1 reads MDHEN; CDR2 reads SYDVKM. This CDR3 is built from 15 residues. CDR3 amino acids: CASSSSGTGDEKLFF. CDR3 nucleotide sequence: TGTGCCAGCAGTTCCTCCGGGACAGGGGATGAAAAACTGTTTTTT.

This clone was seen only a few times. This chain uses TRBV4-1 with TRBJ1-3; D perhaps matches TRBD1 (6 bases). This CDR3 is built from 16 residues. Deletions cut 0 bases from V and 3 bases from J, with 12 bases between. CDR1 is MGHRA and CDR2 is YSYEKL in the germline V gene. CDR3 amino acids: CASSQEGRGLGNTIYF. The CDR3, as DNA: TGCGCCAGCAGCCAAGAGGGGCGGGGGCTTGGAAACACCATATATTTT.

This clone was seen once. The rearrangement joins TRBV5-1 to TRBJ2-5; 12 positions agree with TRBD2. This CDR3 comprises 16 residues. Germline-derived CDR1 and CDR2 are SGHRS and YFSETQ. V trimming: 4 bases; J trimming: 5 bases; junction bases outside the gene matches: 9. Written as DNA, the CDR3 is TGCGCCAGCAGCCCCGGGACTAGCGGGTTGGAGGAGACCCAGTACTTC. Residues: CASSPGTSGLEETQYF. The whole variable domain, filled in from reference TRBV5-1 and TRBJ2-5, reads KAGVTQTPRYLIKTRGQQVTLSCSPISGHRSVSWYQQTPGQGLQFLFEYFSETQRNKGNFPGRFSGRQFSNSRSEMNVSTLELGDSALYLCASSPGTSGLEETQYFGPGTRLLVL.

The chain is built from TRBV15 and TRBJ1-1; no reliable D call. Germline V gene sequence: CDR1 LNHNV, CDR2 YYDKDF (reference sequence). This CDR3 region has 14 residues. V lost 0 bases to trimming and J lost 6 bases, with 11 bases between them. The DNA for the CDR3 is TGTGCCACCAGCAGAGATAAGGGCGGGGCTGAAGCTTTCTTT. Protein product: CATSRDKGGAEAFF. Using reference TRBV15 and TRBJ1-1 for the parts outside the CDR3, the full variable domain is DAMVIQNPRYQVTQFGKPVTLSCSQTLNHNVMYWYQQKSSQAPKLLFHYYDKDFNNEADTPDNFQSRRPNTSFCFLDIRSPGLGDTAMYLCATSRDKGGAEAFFGQGTRLTVV.

The chain couples TRBV3-1 (or the pseudogene TRBV3-2) to TRBJ2-7; 7 positions match TRBD2. The CDR3 runs to 14 residues. The germline CDR1 and CDR2 sequences are LGHDT and YNNKEL (reference sequence). V lost 0 bases to trimming and J lost 12 bases; unmatched junction nucleotides: 11. Here the CDR3 reads CASSQDRLAVEVYF. The CDR3 coding sequence is TGTGCCAGCAGCCAAGATCGGCTAGCGGTTGAGGTGTACTTC.

V gene TRBV5-4 combines with J gene TRBJ2-1; TRBD2 matches at 15 bases. V shed 0 bases and J 5 bases; nucleotides not matched to a gene: 6. This CDR3 region has 18 residues. From germline, CDR1 is SGHNT and CDR2 YYREEE (reference sequence). CDR3 DNA sequence: TGTGCCAGCAGCTTGGGGGGGACTAGCGGGAGGCTTAACAATGAGCAGTTCTTC. Amino acids: CASSLGGTSGRLNNEQFF.

The rearrangement links TRBV4-1 to TRBJ1-5; 8 bases are a match to TRBD1. Germline CDR1 reads MGHRA; CDR2 reads YSYEKL. The length of the CDR3 is 16 residues. Trimming took 5 bases from V and 7 from J; bases not matched to a gene: 13. CDR3 DNA: TGCGCCAGCAGCAAGATTCTACAGGGGGGCGAACAGCCCCAGCATTTT. Translated: CASSKILQGGEQPQHF.

This clone was counted only a few times. The genes are TRBV27 and TRBJ1-3; 8 bases map to TRBD1. V lost 5 bases, J lost 0 bases, and 3 bases stayed unmatched. The CDR3 loop spans 15 amino acids. Germline V gene data show CDR1 as MNHEY and CDR2 as SMNVEV (reference sequence). The CDR3, as DNA: TGTGCCAGCAGTCGGACAGGGCGCTCTGGAAACACCATATATTTT. This gives the protein CASSRTGRSGNTIYF.

This chain connects TRBV24-1 to TRBJ2-1; a possible D gene is TRBD1 (5 bases). There are 16 residues in the CDR3. Trimming removed 2 bases at V and 2 bases at J, with 12 bases between. Germline values: CDR1 KGHDR, CDR2 SFDVKD. The chain's CDR3 is CATSDSTAETYNEQFF. CDR3 bases: TGTGCCACCAGTGATTCGACAGCAGAAACCTACAATGAGCAGTTCTTC.

The chain combines TRBV7-9 with TRBJ2-3; 15 nucleotides align to TRBD2. The CDR3 is 17 amino acids. CDR1 is SEHNR and CDR2 is FQNEAQ in the germline V gene (reference sequence). The ends lost 5 bases at V and 2 bases at J; junction bases unmatched: 5. DNA for the CDR3: TGTGCCAGCAGCCTAGGACTAGCGGGAGGGTACACAGATACGCAGTATTTT. Its translation: CASSLGLAGGYTDTQYF. The entire variable domain, with the rest obtained from reference TRBV7-9 and TRBJ2-3, is as follows: DTGVSQNPRHKITKRGQNVTFRCDPISEHNRLYWYRQTLGQGPEFLTYFQNEAQLEKSRLLSDRFSAERPKGSFSTLEIQRTEQGDSAMYLCASSLGLAGGYTDTQYFGPGTRLTVL.

The chain has TRBV2 and TRBJ1-1; 9 bases match TRBD1. J was trimmed by 3 bases and V by 3 bases; bases with no gene match: 5. The CDR3 extends over 15 amino acids. CDR1 is SNHLY, CDR2 FYNNEI, per germline. CDR3 DNA sequence: TGTGCCAGCAGTGAGCGGACAGGGGAAGACACTGAAGCTTTCTTT. Protein: CASSERTGEDTEAFF.

This chain joins TRBV4-1 and TRBJ2-2; TRBD2 matches 12 bases. With 2 bases clipped from V and 5 bases from J, the junction kept 9 bases outside the gene matches. CDR3 length equals 18 residues. Germline lookup yields CDR1 MGHRA and CDR2 YSYEKL. CDR3 protein: CASSQFQILAGGTGELFF. The CDR3 nucleotides read TGCGCCAGCAGCCAATTCCAAATCCTAGCGGGAGGGACCGGGGAGCTGTTTTTT.

This chain uses TRBV7-6 with TRBJ2-7, with a weak D call TRBD2 (5 bases). Per the germline V gene, CDR1 is SGHVS and CDR2 is FNYEAQ. Trimming shortened V by 5 bases and J by 1 base, and 15 bases separated the two germline ends. The CDR3 sequence is 15 residues long. The CDR3 reads CASSQDTSPSYEQYF. The CDR3 nucleotides read TGTGCCAGCAGCCAAGACACTAGTCCTTCCTACGAGCAGTACTTC.

V and J are TRBV4-1 and TRBJ2-3; 9 bases fit TRBD1. CDR3 length: 14 amino acids. Trimming at V came to 1 base and at J to 5 bases, leaving 1 base not matched to a gene. CDR1 and CDR2 from the germline V gene are MGHRA and YSYEKL. The chain's CDR3 is CASSQGTGVDTQYF. In DNA, the CDR3 is TGCGCCAGCAGCCAAGGGACAGGGGTAGATACGCAGTATTTT.

The rearrangement links TRBV19 to TRBJ2-7, with TRBD2 as a possible D gene (6 bases). This CDR3 has 13 residues. The V gene lost 6 bases and the J gene lost 5 bases, with 14 bases spanning the gap. Germline CDR1 and CDR2: LNHDA and SQIVND (reference sequence). The chain's CDR3 is CASRKSGDHEQYF. As DNA, the CDR3 is TGTGCCAGTAGAAAATCGGGGGACCACGAGCAGTACTTC.

This clone was observed a single time. This sequence joins TRBV11-2 and TRBJ2-7; a weak D match, TRBD1 (6 bases). The length of the CDR3 is 13 residues. Germline loops: CDR1 SGHAT, CDR2 FQNNGV. V lost 5 bases and J 4 bases, leaving 12 bases between the germline ends. The CDR3 sequence: CASSRGQGYEQYF. CDR3 nucleotides: TGTGCCAGCAGCCGTGGCCAGGGGTACGAGCAGTACTTC. Variable domain in full (rest from reference TRBV11-2 and TRBJ2-7): EAGVAQSPRYKIIEKRQSVAFWCNPISGHATLYWYQQILGQGPKLLIQFQNNGVVDDSQLPKDRFSAERLKGVDSTLKIQPAKLEDSAVYLCASSRGQGYEQYFGPGTRLTVT.